This T cell receptor beta chain was captured by sequencing in a study of a mutant IDH1 vaccine in newly diagnosed glioma (dated by TCRdb to the early 2020s). Turning to the overall study: Vaccination was initiated 4-6 weeks after radiotherapy alone, or concurrently with temozolomide cycles in the chemotherapy-containing groups. Of the approximately 30 treated patients, about 62% were male and 37.5% were female, and the mean age was 40.4 years. Before enrollment, most patients had been given radiochemotherapy with temozolomide as standard therapy, while the rest had received either radiotherapy alone or temozolomide alone. The week-35 safety follow-up took place at visit V12, and the week-47 end of study took place at visit V13. Six visits were used for peripheral blood collection: V03 (baseline), V05, V07, V10, V12 and V13. For exploratory analyses, about 25 treated patients had longitudinal TCRB deep sequencing done wherever samples were available.

The CDR3, cysteine through phenylalanine, is 17 amino acids long. Solely the CDR3 DNA is kept, with 51 bases framed from the first base. The germline V gene encodes CDR1 SGHRS and CDR2 YFSETQ. V loses 4 bases, J loses 1 base, and the germline ends lie 20 bases apart. To prepare the library, the immunoSEQ multiplex PCR assay was applied. Following the manufacturer's protocol, the hsTCRB Kit was used to amplify rearranged TCR beta chain sequences. An Illumina MiSeq was used to sequence the TCRB libraries. Concerning the study's data processing: The kit vendor's proprietary platform handled demultiplexing, trimming and gene mapping. TCRdb's version of the immuneACCESS table is confined to in-frame rearrangements and falls short of the full clone set. An unresolved V gene accounts for under half of the shortfall where checked; the remainder is of unknown origin. Clone size and V and J calls were adopted from that table, with D and trimming inferred from the DNA. The sample contains tens of thousands of clones, around four fifths of them found a single time. The ten largest clonotypes hold 3.8% of the sample.

The time point tag for this specimen amounts to: week 47, end of study. A 20-mer mutant IDH1 peptide at 300 micrograms in Montanide made up each vaccine dose, which was injected subcutaneously together with topical imiquimod. Patients received eight vaccinations in weeks 1, 3, 5, 7, 11, 15, 19 and 23, corresponding to visits V03 through V10. The donors had newly diagnosed IDH1-mutant astrocytomas of WHO grade 3 or 4 that showed loss of nuclear ATRX. The samples were drawn from NOA16, a multicentre, single-arm, open-label phase I trial in Germany that tested a mutant IDH1 peptide vaccine in humans for the first time. Genomic DNA for TCRB sequencing was isolated from EDTA blood with the DNeasy Blood and Tissue Kit. With respect to this clone: There is no known antigen for this receptor. Per-nucleotide qualities are absent, and no much larger clonotype sits a single base away.

The research as a whole found: Selection of PBMC samples for TCRB deep sequencing was based on availability. Pseudoprogression appeared unrelated to alterations in the top peripheral T cell clonotypes detected by TCRB sequencing. Immune responses induced by the vaccine were seen in around 93% of patients across multiple MHC alleles. It was noted by the authors that analyses of patient blood samples could not be reproduced owing to sample limitations.

This TCR was sampled from a man in his thirties or forties with glioma. Sequences were derived from PBMCs, sampled from a glioma patient whose treatment included an IDH1 peptide vaccine. Recombination connected TRBV5-1 to TRBJ1-1; the D gene is unclear. CDR3 protein: CASSPAWKTDRNTEAFF. The nucleotide sequence reads TGCGCCAGCAGCCCGGCATGGAAGACGGATAGGAACACTGAAGCTTTCTTT.